This T cell receptor (beta chain) was captured in a study of blood T cell repertoires in COVID-19. As for the study in general: Acute and convalescent COVID-19 specimens originated in the United States, Italy and Spain. PBMCs, B-cell-depleted T cells, or T cells provided the cDNA or gDNA that made up the material.

The table came from immunoSEQ multiplex PCR; TCRdb's copy has only in-frame clones and leaves some out. The sample includes 100,000 to 150,000 clones, approximately 83% seen only once; the top ten take about 16%. The CDR3 has 15 amino acids. The germline V gene encodes CDR1 LNHDA and CDR2 SQIVND (reference sequence). Trimming shortened V by 10 bases and J by 6 bases, and 21 bases separated the two germline ends. This clone has only a few counts. Sequenced input: peripheral blood. V gene TRBV19 combines with J gene TRBJ2-2; D perhaps matches TRBD1 (5 bases). The receptor was derived from a woman between 50 and 59 years old with acute or convalescent COVID-19. The CDR3 DNA reads as TGTGCCACCCCGGCCTCGGACACACGATCCGGGGAGCTGTTTTTT. This gives the protein CATPASDTRSGELFF.